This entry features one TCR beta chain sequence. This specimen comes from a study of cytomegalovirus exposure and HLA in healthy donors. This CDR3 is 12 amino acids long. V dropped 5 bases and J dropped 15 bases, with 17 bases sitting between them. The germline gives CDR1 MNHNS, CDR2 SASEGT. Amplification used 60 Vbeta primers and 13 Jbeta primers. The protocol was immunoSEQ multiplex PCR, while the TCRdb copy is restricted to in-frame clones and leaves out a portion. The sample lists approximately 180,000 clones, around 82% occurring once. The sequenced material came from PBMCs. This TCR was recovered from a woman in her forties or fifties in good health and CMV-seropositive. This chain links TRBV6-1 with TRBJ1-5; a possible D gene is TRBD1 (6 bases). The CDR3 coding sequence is TGTGCCAGCAGTCTAGCGAGGGGGGGCCTGCATTTT. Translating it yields CASSLARGGLHF.